This T cell receptor beta chain was identified in a study of beta chain features in type 1 diabetes. Deletions cut 7 bases from V and 4 bases from J, with 11 bases between. CDR1 and CDR2 (germline): SNHLY, FYNNEI. The length of the CDR3 is 12 residues. Of the isolated RNA, all was reverse transcribed, and so the sequenced material was expressed TCRB transcripts. Measured with immunoSEQ multiplex PCR; TCRdb has only the in-frame clones, and not every one. The sample carries over 700,000 clones, roughly 16% recorded once. A few counts support this clone. This TCR came from a young woman in good health. Sequences were obtained from naive CD4+ T cells from blood. The V call is TRBV2, the J call TRBJ2-7, with D possibly being TRBD1 (7 bases). The CDR3 sequence is CASTGGGYEQYF. CDR3 bases: TGTGCCAGCACAGGGGGAGGTTACGAGCAGTACTTC.